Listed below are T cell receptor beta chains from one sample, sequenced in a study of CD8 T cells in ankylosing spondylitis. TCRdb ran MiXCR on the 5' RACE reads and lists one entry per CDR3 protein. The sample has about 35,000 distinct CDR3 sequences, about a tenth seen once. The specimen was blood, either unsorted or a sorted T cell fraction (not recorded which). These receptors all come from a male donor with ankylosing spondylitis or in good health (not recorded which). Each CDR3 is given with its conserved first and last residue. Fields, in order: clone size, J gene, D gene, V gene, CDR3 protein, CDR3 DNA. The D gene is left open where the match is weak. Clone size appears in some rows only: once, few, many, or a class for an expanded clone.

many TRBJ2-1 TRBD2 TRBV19 CASSIGLAGVGEQFF TGTGCCAGTAGTATAGGACTAGCGGGAGTTGGTGAGCAGTTCTTC
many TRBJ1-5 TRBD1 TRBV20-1 CSATVAQGGGPQHF TGCAGTGCGACTGTCGCGCAGGGGGGGGGGCCCCAGCATTTT
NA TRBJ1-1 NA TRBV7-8 CASSYLTSGVRTEAFF TGTGCCAGCAGCTATCTAACTTCAGGGGTACGCACTGAAGCTTTCTTT
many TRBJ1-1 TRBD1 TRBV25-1 CASSYRGPTEAFF TGTGCCAGCAGTTACAGGGGGCCTACTGAAGCTTTCTTT
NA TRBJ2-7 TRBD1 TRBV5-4 CASSGIQGPEQYF TGTGCCAGCAGCGGAATACAGGGGCCCGAGCAGTACTTC
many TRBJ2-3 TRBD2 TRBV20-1 CSAPDTLTGTKGDTQYF TGCAGTGCTCCCGACACCCTCACCGGGACTAAGGGCGATACGCAGTATTTT
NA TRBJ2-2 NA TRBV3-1 CACCASGWGTGELFF TGTGCCTGCTGCGCGTCGGGGTGGGGCACCGGGGAGCTGTTTTTT
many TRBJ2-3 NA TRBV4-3 CASSQATTTDTQYF TGCGCCAGCAGCCAGGCCACTACCACAGATACGCAGTATTTT
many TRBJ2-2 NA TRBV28 CASSSLGGYHTGELFF TGTGCCAGCAGTTCCCTAGGGGGATATCACACCGGGGAGCTGTTTTTT
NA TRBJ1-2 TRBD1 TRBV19 CASSPTGQGARDGYTF TGTGCCAGTAGTCCAACGGGACAGGGGGCGAGAGATGGCTACACCTTC
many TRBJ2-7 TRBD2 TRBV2 CASSRRLALPYEQYF TGTGCCAGCAGCCGTAGACTAGCGTTACCCTACGAGCAGTACTTC
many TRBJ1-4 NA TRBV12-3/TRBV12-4 CASSLPGLYGEKLFF TGTGCCAGCAGCCTTCCCGGTTTGTACGGTGAAAAACTGTTTTTT
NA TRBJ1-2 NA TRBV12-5 CASGLEGVDTF TGTGCTAGTGGTTTGGAAGGGGTTGACACCTTC
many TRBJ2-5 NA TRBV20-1 CSARDIRGIETQYF TGCAGTGCTAGAGATATTCGGGGTATAGAGACCCAGTACTTC
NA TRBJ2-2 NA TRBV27 CASSLIPRLDSTGELFF TGTGCCAGCAGTTTAATCCCCCGACTAGACAGCACCGGGGAGCTGTTTTTT
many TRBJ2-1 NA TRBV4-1 CASSQGSASSYNEQFF TGCGCCAGCAGCCAGGGCAGCGCCAGCTCCTACAATGAGCAGTTCTTC
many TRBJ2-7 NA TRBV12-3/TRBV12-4 CASSRGISYEQYF TGTGCCAGCAGTAGGGGAATCTCCTACGAGCAGTACTTC
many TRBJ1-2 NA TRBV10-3 CAISESRAQGSGYGYTF TGTGCCATCAGTGAGTCTCGGGCGCAAGGCAGCGGCTATGGCTACACCTTC
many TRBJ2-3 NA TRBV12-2 CASRDLECQGEGATQYF TGTGCAAGTCGCGACTTAGAATGCCAGGGAGAGGGAGCGACGCAGTATTTT
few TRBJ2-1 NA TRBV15 CATRSGYNEQFF TGTGCCACCCGGTCGGGGTACAATGAGCAGTTCTTC
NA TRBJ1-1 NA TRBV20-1 CSAPRTNTEAFF TGCAGTGCTCCTCGCACGAACACTGAAGCTTTCTTT
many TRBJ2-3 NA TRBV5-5 CASSVSGTPNTDTQYF TGTGCCAGCAGCGTCTCCGGGACTCCAAACACAGATACGCAGTATTTT
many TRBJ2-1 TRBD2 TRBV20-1 CSARFPRGGLAGHNEQFF TGCAGTGCTAGATTTCCCCGGGGGGGACTAGCGGGGCACAATGAGCAGTTCTTC
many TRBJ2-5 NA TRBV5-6 CASNQMDRAAETQYF TGTGCCAGCAACCAAATGGACCGGGCGGCGGAGACCCAGTACTTC
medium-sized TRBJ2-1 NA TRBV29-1 CSHGGSRYNEQFF TGCAGCCATGGAGGGAGTCGCTACAATGAGCAGTTCTTC
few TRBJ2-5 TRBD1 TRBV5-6 CASSLGTGETQYF TGTGCCAGCAGCCTCGGGACAGGCGAGACCCAGTACTTC
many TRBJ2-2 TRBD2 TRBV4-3 CASSQEPSGSPGELFF TGCGCCAGCAGCCAAGAGCCGAGCGGGAGCCCCGGGGAGCTGTTTTTT